These 10 T cell receptor beta chains were sequenced from one sample in a study of blood T cells in healthy people across ages. PCR was performed a second time for roughly 7 to 12 cycles using a sample-barcoded 5' primer and a J-beta primer mix. A single record per CDR3 protein comes from TCRdb applying MiXCR to the 5' RACE reads. The data contain around 710,000 distinct CDR3 sequences, roughly 47% of them singletons. The sample comprised blood. The source is a woman in her fifties or sixties in good health.

The rearrangement links TRBV7-2 to TRBJ2-1, with TRBD1 matching 7 bases. The CDR3 loop spans 16 amino acids. V lost 9 bases and J lost 4; bases outside the gene matches: 15. Germline V gene lookup returns CDR1 SGHTA and CDR2 FQGNSA. CDR3 residues: CASVQDRPPSYNEQFF. The CDR3 DNA follows: TGTGCCAGTGTGCAGGACAGGCCTCCCTCTTACAATGAGCAGTTCTTC.

The gene calls are TRBV6-5 and TRBJ2-5; D uncertain. Trimming cost V 0 bases and J 0 bases, with 5 bases left between them. Germline CDR1 and CDR2: MNHEY and SVGAGI. This CDR3 contains 14 residues. As DNA, the CDR3 is TGTGCCAGCAGTTACTCAGGGAACCAAGAGACCCAGTACTTC. Protein sequence: CASSYSGNQETQYF.

The chain has TRBV29-1 and TRBJ1-1; D is ambiguous. The CDR3 length is 13 residues. The ends were cut back, 3 bases at V and 3 bases at J, with 11 bases in the middle. Germline assignment: CDR1 SQVTM and CDR2 ANQGSEA. This CDR3 reads CSVDSAGYTEAFF. The DNA of the CDR3 is TGCAGCGTTGATAGCGCGGGGTACACTGAAGCTTTCTTT.

The rearrangement joins TRBV2 to TRBJ2-3; a weak D match, TRBD1 (6 bases). This CDR3 comprises 15 residues. Trimming left V 9 bases short and J 0 bases short, with 16 bases between. Germline CDR1 is SNHLY and CDR2 is FYNNEI. The CDR3 sequence is CARTALGQSTDTQYF. The CDR3 nucleotides read TGTGCCAGAACGGCCCTGGGACAAAGCACAGATACGCAGTATTTT. Together with reference TRBV2 and TRBJ2-3, the CDR3 gives the full variable domain: EPEVTQTPSHQVTQMGQEVILRCVPISNHLYFYWYRQILGQKVEFLVSFYNNEISEKSEIFDDQFSVERPDGSNFTLKIRSTKLEDSAMYFCARTALGQSTDTQYFGPGTRLTVL.

This clonotype was counted a single time. Sequence at one end of the junction differs from germline and may be a read error. The chain uses TRBV2 and TRBJ2-7; no clear D. The end of the DNA is better explained by TRBJ2-5, so the J call may be wrong. Germline V gives CDR1 SNHLY, CDR2 FYNNEI. The CDR3 covers 14 residues. The CDR3 region has the DNA TGTGCCAGAAGTGAAGGGCCGCTTCGGGAGACCCAGTACTTC. It is translated as CARSEGPLRETQYF.

This clonotype was found a few times. This chain connects TRBV5-6 to TRBJ2-1, with D possibly matching TRBD2 (5 bases). The CDR3 loop spans 15 amino acids. Germline CDR1 SGHDT, CDR2 YYEEEE. The V gene lost 3 bases and the J gene lost 2 bases, with 12 bases spanning the gap. The CDR3 DNA is TGTGCCAGCAGCTCGACCAAACTAGCCTACAATGAGCAGTTCTTC. Its translation: CASSSTKLAYNEQFF.

In its sample, this clonotype was seen many times. CDR3 sequence reads: CASSQGTGSQETQYF. The CDR3 DNA reads TGTGCCAGCAGCCAGGGGACAGGGAGCCAAGAGACCCAGTACTTC. This chain connects TRBV28 to TRBJ2-5; TRBD1 agrees at 9 bases. Germline V gene data show CDR1 as MDHEN and CDR2 as SYDVKM. The CDR3 runs to 15 residues. V lost 6 bases, J lost 1 base, and 6 bases stayed unmatched.

The V gene is TRBV29-1, the J gene TRBJ1-2; D gene unclear. Trimming cost V 6 bases and J 2 bases, with 7 bases left between them. The CDR3 is 11 residues long. Germline V CDR1 and CDR2: SQVTM, ANQGSEA. CDR3 sequence reads: CSVAGNYGYTF. DNA of the CDR3: TGCAGCGTGGCAGGAAACTATGGCTACACCTTC.

V is TRBV29-1 and J is TRBJ2-4, with 8 nucleotides matching TRBD2. The DNA end lines up better with TRBJ2-7; the J call may be wrong. Germline V gene lookup returns CDR1 SQVTM and CDR2 ANQGSEA. CDR3 size: 16 residues. DNA for the CDR3: TGCAGCGTTGAAGTCAGCGGGGGTTACCCCACTTACGAGCAGTACTTC. Translated, it gives CSVEVSGGYPTYEQYF.

About this clonotype itself: Germline and junction disagree at one end, which may indicate a read error. The chain has TRBV7-9 and TRBJ1-2; TRBD1 might be the D (6 bases). The CDR3 totals 13 residues. CDR1 is SEHNR and CDR2 is FQNEAQ in the germline V gene (reference sequence). CDR3 DNA sequence: TGTGCCAGCAGCGTAGCGGGGGCGTCCGGCTACACCTTC. Amino acid sequence: CASSVAGASGYTF.